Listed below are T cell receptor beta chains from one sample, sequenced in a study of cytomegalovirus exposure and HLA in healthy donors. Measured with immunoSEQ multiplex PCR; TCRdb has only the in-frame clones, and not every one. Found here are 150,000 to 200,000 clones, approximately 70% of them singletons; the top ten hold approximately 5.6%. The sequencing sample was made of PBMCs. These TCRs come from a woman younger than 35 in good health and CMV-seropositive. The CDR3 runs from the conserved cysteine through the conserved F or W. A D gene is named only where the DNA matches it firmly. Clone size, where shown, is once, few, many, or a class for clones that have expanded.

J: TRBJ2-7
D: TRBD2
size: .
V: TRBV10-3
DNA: TGTGCCAGTTCCGGGACTAGCGGGGGGATTTCCTACGAGCAGTACTTC
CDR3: CASSGTSGGISYEQYF

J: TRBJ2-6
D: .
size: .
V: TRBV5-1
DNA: TGCGCCAGCAGCCTTACGGGACAAAACTCTGGGGCCAACGTCCTGACTTTC
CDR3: CASSLTGQNSGANVLTF

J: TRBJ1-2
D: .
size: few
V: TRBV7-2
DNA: TGTGCCAGCAGCTTGGGTGGAGCTAACTATGGCTACACCTTC
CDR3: CASSLGGANYGYTF

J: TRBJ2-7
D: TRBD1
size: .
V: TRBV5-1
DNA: TGCGCCAGCAGCTTGGGACAGGGGCCGCTCGAGCAGTACTTC
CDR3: CASSLGQGPLEQYF

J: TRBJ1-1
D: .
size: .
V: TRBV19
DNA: TGTGCCAGTAGTATTGGACAGTACACTGAAGCTTTCTTT
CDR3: CASSIGQYTEAFF

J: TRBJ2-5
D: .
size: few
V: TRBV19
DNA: TGTGCCAGTAGTTTCTCGGTTAGCGCGGACCAAGAGACCCAGTACTTC
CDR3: CASSFSVSADQETQYF

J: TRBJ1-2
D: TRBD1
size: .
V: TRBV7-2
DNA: TGTGCCAGCAGCTCGACCGACAGGGGTAGTTTGTATGGCTACACCTTC
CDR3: CASSSTDRGSLYGYTF

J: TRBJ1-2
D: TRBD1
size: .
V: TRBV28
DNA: TGTGCCAGCAGTCAACTCCGGGACAGGGGGCGCAGGTATGGCTACACCTTC
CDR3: CASSQLRDRGRRYGYTF

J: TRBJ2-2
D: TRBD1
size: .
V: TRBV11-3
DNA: TGTGCCAGCAGCTTAAGTGGTTGGCGACAGGGGGTAGGGGAGCTGTTTTTT
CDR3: CASSLSGWRQGVGELFF

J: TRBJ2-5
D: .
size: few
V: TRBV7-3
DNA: TGTGCCAGCAGCTTTGGGGGGGCGGGCGAGACCCAGTACTTC
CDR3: CASSFGGAGETQYF

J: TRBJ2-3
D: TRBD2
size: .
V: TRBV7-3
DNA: TGTGCCAGCAGCTTCACTAGCGGGGGGGCTGGAGATACGCAGTATTTT
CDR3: CASSFTSGGAGDTQYF

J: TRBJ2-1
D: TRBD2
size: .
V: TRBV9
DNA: TGTGCCAGCAGCGTAGGAGGAAAGAGCGGGGGGGCTTACAATGAGCAGTTCTTC
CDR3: CASSVGGKSGGAYNEQFF

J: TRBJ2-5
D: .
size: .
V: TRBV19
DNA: TGTGCCAGTAGTCCAGGGTTATCGGAGACCCAGTACTTC
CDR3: CASSPGLSETQYF

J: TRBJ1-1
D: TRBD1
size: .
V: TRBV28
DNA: TGTGCCAGCAGTGACCCCGGGACAGGGGGAGCTTTCTTT
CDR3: CASSDPGTGGAFF